The 19 T cell receptor beta chains below all came from one sample that was sequenced in a study of tissue T cells after allogeneic stem cell transplantation. Data came from immunoSEQ multiplex PCR; TCRdb stores just in-frame clones and leaves some out. The table lists 8,000 to 8,500 clones, about 45% of them singletons. Time point described: mouse harvest day 7 after allogeneic transplant. Mouse grafts combined 10^7 T-cell-depleted bone marrow cells with 10^6 splenic CD5+ T cells. Sequencing was carried out using gut tissue. Every receptor here comes from a female BALB/c mouse given C57BL/6 T cells with graft-versus-host disease after an allogeneic hematopoietic cell transplant.

In its sample, this clone was seen a few times. Genes and germline come from the mouse. The sequenced part of the CDR3 DNA is TGTGCCAGCAGCCCGGGACATTCCTATGAACAGTAC. Amino acids: CASSPGHSYEQY. The full CDR3 protein reads CASSPGHSYEQYF. V gene TRBV15 combines with J gene TRBJ2-7, with D perhaps TRBD1 (6 bases). The read terminates 1 residue before the CDR3 end, so the remaining end is supplied by the germline J gene. Germline CDR1 SGHND, CDR2 FRSKSL. Deletions cut 6 bases from V and 1 base from J, with 10 bases between. CDR3 length: 13 amino acids. Full variable domain (missing parts from reference TRBV15 and TRBJ2-7): DAGVTQTPRHEVAEKGQTIILKCEPVSGHNDLFWYRQTKIQGLELLSYFRSKSLMEDGGAFKDRFKAEMLNSSFSTLKIQPTEPKDSAVYLCASSPGHSYEQYFGPGTRLTVL.

Points on this clone: Genes and germline come from the mouse. The observed sequence ends 1 residue before the CDR3 terminus, with the missing tail filled in from the germline J gene. The chain couples TRBV26 to TRBJ2-4; D is uncertain. Looked up from germline, CDR1 is KGHPV and CDR2 is FQNQEV (reference sequence). The ends were cut back, 4 bases at V and 0 bases at J, with 8 bases in the middle. The CDR3 is 14 residues long. The CDR3 loop reads CASSPTPSQNTLYF. The CDR3 DNA, read in part, is TGTGCCAGCAGTCCCACACCTAGTCAAAACACCTTGTAC.

Details on this clone: Mouse gene names apply. Read coverage stops 1 residue before the CDR3 terminus; the germline J gene supplies the remainder. This sequence joins TRBV26 and TRBJ2-5; 7 nucleotides align to TRBD1. The J segment lost 6 bases and the V segment lost 3 bases, leaving 6 bases of the junction unmatched. This CDR3 has 14 amino acids. Germline CDR1 is KGHPV and CDR2 is FQNQEV (reference sequence). The DNA read from the CDR3 is TGTGCCAGCAGTCTTCAGGGGGTGGGGGACACCCAGTAC. This codes for CASSLQGVGDTQY. Given in full, the CDR3 is CASSLQGVGDTQYF.

Comment on this clone: Each gene name is a mouse one. Read coverage stops 1 residue before the CDR3 terminus; the germline J gene supplies the remainder. J is TRBJ2-7 and V is TRBV12-1; a possible D gene is TRBD2 (6 bases). The V gene lost 0 bases and the J gene lost 4 bases, with 9 bases spanning the gap. The CDR3 loop spans 13 amino acids. CDR1 is SGHSN, CDR2 HYEKVE, per germline. CDR3 region: CASSLVGGYEQYF. Incomplete CDR3 DNA: TGTGCCAGCTCTCTCGTCGGGGGGTATGAACAGTAC. Supplemented by reference TRBV12-1 and TRBJ2-7, the full variable domain reads DSGVVQSPRHIIKEKGGRSVLTCIPISGHSNVVWYQQTLGKELKFLIQHYEKVERDKGFLPSRFSVQQFDDYHSEMNMSALELEDSAMYFCASSLVGGYEQYFGPGTRLTVL.

About this clone: Each gene name is a mouse one. Read coverage stops 1 residue before the CDR3 terminus; the germline J gene supplies the remainder. The chain carries TRBV26 and TRBJ1-4; 8 nucleotides line up with TRBD1. The CDR3 runs 14 residues. V lost 4 bases, J lost 4 bases, and 2 bases stayed unmatched. Germline loops: CDR1 KGHPV, CDR2 FQNQEV (reference sequence). Here the CDR3 reads CASSPQGGNERLFF. The CDR3 DNA, read in part, is TGTGCCAGCAGTCCACAGGGGGGCAACGAAAGATTATTT.

Details on this clone: Gene and germline names: mouse. The read is 1 residue too short to cover the CDR3 end, so that end is filled in from the germline J gene. The V gene is TRBV16, the J gene TRBJ2-5; D is unclear. V lost 0 bases and J lost 3, with 7 bases in between. The CDR3 is 14 residues long. The germline V gene has CDR1 SGHSA and CDR2 FRNQAP. The sequenced CDR3 bases are TGTGCAAGCAGCTTAGAAGCCAAACAAGACACCCAGTAC. Protein sequence: CASSLEAKQDTQY. The full CDR3 protein is CASSLEAKQDTQYF.

Turning to this clone: The genes and germline here are from mouse. Read coverage stops 1 residue before the CDR3 terminus; the germline J gene supplies the remainder. The rearrangement links TRBV26 to TRBJ1-1; 7 positions agree with TRBD1. CDR1 KGHPV and CDR2 FQNQEV come from the germline V gene (reference sequence). The CDR3 spans 14 residues. V dropped 3 bases and J dropped 1; count of bases not matched to a gene: 2. CDR3 DNA, as far as it was read: TGTGCCAGCAGTCTCGACAGGGTAAACACAGAAGTCTTC. As protein: CASSLDRVNTEVF. The full-length CDR3 reads as CASSLDRVNTEVFF. The variable domain in full, completed from reference TRBV26 and TRBJ1-1, reads NSKVIQTPRYLVKGQGQKAKMRCIPEKGHPVVFWYQQNKNNEFKFLINFQNQEVLQQIDMTEKRFSAECPSNSPCSLEIQSSEAGDSALYLCASSLDRVNTEVFFGKGTRLTVV.

This clone occurred a few times. These gene names are mouse names. The sequence runs out 1 residue before the end of the CDR3; the remainder is reconstructed from the germline J gene. V and J are TRBV29 and TRBJ2-1, with 7 bases lining up with TRBD1. The germline CDR1 and CDR2 sequences are MSHET and SYDVDS. There are 13 residues in the CDR3. V gave up 6 bases and J gave up 6 bases; unmatched junction bases: 5. Incomplete CDR3 DNA: TGTGCTAGCAGCCCAGGGACAGCTGCTGAGCAGTTC. Encoded protein: CASSPGTAAEQF. The complete CDR3 reads CASSPGTAAEQFF.

The count of this clone is one. Gene names are the mouse ones. The CDR3 end falls 1 residue outside the read, so it is completed with the germline J gene. The chain is built from TRBV12-1 and TRBJ2-1; 10 bases map to TRBD2. The V segment lost 4 bases and the J segment 3 bases; nucleotides outside the gene matches: 5. CDR3 size: 15 residues. The germline gives CDR1 SGHSN, CDR2 HYEKVE. The CDR3 region is CASSLGLGPYAEQFF. The DNA read from the CDR3 is TGTGCCAGCTCCCTGGGACTGGGGCCCTATGCTGAGCAGTTC. Full variable domain (outside the CDR3, taken from reference TRBV12-1 and TRBJ2-1): DSGVVQSPRHIIKEKGGRSVLTCIPISGHSNVVWYQQTLGKELKFLIQHYEKVERDKGFLPSRFSVQQFDDYHSEMNMSALELEDSAMYFCASSLGLGPYAEQFFGPGTRLTVL.

This clone was detected once. Gene names refer to mouse genes. Read sequence stops 1 residue before the CDR3 end, and the germline J gene provides the missing end. The V and J genes are TRBV13-1 and TRBJ2-3; D gene ambiguous. Germline V gives CDR1 NSHNY, CDR2 SYGAGN. The CDR3 has 13 residues. Trimming removed 2 bases from V and 0 bases from J, with 4 bases in between. The CDR3 is CASSEGSAETLYF. The CDR3 bases that were read are TGTGCCAGCAGTGAGGGTAGTGCAGAAACGCTGTAT.

This clone has just one count. Gene names are the mouse ones. The read gets to within 1 residue of the CDR3 end, and the germline J gene fills in the rest. The J gene is TRBJ2-2, the V gene TRBV2; the D is unclear. V shed 0 bases and J shed 4 bases, with 6 bases lying between them. Germline loops: CDR1 LGHNA, CDR2 YSYQKL. The CDR3 length is 14 residues. CDR3 DNA, as far as it was read: TGTGCCAGCAGCCAAGAACACAGCACCGGGCAGCTCTAC. This encodes CASSQEHSTGQLY. The CDR3 reads in full as CASSQEHSTGQLYF.

Regarding this clone: The gene names here belong to mouse. The read terminates 1 residue before the CDR3 end, so the remaining end is supplied by the germline J gene. V usage is TRBV3 and J usage is TRBJ1-5, with 7 bases fitting TRBD1. V dropped 4 bases and J dropped 0; count of bases not matched to a gene: 0. Germline loops: CDR1 SNHLY, CDR2 FYNGKV (reference sequence). The CDR3 totals 14 residues. The part of the CDR3 DNA that was read is TGTGCCAGCAGCTACAGGGGTAACAACCAGGCTCCGCTT. Encoded protein: CASSYRGNNQAPL. The full CDR3 is CASSYRGNNQAPLF.

This clone counts as medium-sized. Here the gene names and germline are mouse. The read is 1 residue too short to cover the CDR3 end, so that end is filled in from the germline J gene. The chain is built from TRBV26 and TRBJ2-1, with D unclear. Germline CDR1 is KGHPV and CDR2 is FQNQEV (reference sequence). Between the trimmed V and J ends, which lost 0 bases and 0 bases, there was a span of 6 bases. The CDR3 sequence is 15 residues long. Incomplete CDR3 DNA: TGTGCCAGCAGTCTGTCGGGAAATAACTATGCTGAGCAGTTC. This sequence encodes CASSLSGNNYAEQF. The entire CDR3 reads CASSLSGNNYAEQFF.

This clone was picked up one time. Any gene name here is a mouse gene name. The read falls 1 residue short of the CDR3 end, and the missing part is taken from the germline J gene. This chain links TRBV16 with TRBJ2-7; 8 bases map to TRBD2. V gave up 5 bases and J gave up 0 bases; unmatched junction bases: 3. The CDR3 has 14 amino acids. The germline CDR1 and CDR2 sequences are SGHSA and FRNQAP. The CDR3 DNA, read in part, is TGTGCAAGCAGCCGACTGGGGACCTCCTATGAACAGTAC. It specifies CASSRLGTSYEQY. The CDR3 reads in full as CASSRLGTSYEQYF.

Turning to this clone: Gene names are the mouse ones. Read sequence stops 1 residue before the CDR3 end, and the germline J gene provides the missing end. The rearrangement links TRBV12-2 to TRBJ2-5; D call uncertain. This CDR3 is built from 14 residues. V was shortened by 0 bases and J by 3 bases, with 9 bases between the two germline ends. Germline-derived CDR1 and CDR2 are SGHLS and HYDKME. The sequenced part of the CDR3 DNA is TGTGCCAGCTCTCTCCCAGGCGGACAAGACACCCAGTAC. Translation gives CASSLPGGQDTQY. The CDR3 in full is CASSLPGGQDTQYF.

This clone came up a few times. The gene names here belong to mouse. The read stops 1 residue short of the end of the CDR3; the missing end is completed from the germline J gene. This chain uses TRBV13-1 with TRBJ1-1, with 7 bases fitting TRBD1. The CDR3 consists of 14 residues. Germline V gene sequence: CDR1 NSHNY, CDR2 SYGAGN. V lost 5 bases to trimming and J lost 3 bases; unmatched junction nucleotides: 7. The covered CDR3 bases are TGTGCCAGCAGGAAAGGGGGCTGGGACACAGAAGTCTTC. It yields the protein CASRKGGWDTEVF. The whole CDR3 region reads CASRKGGWDTEVFF.

Only a few counts were recorded for this clone. Gene names denote mouse genes. Read sequence stops 1 residue before the CDR3 end, and the germline J gene provides the missing end. The chain carries TRBV2 and TRBJ2-1, with 7 bases lining up with TRBD2. This CDR3 is 16 amino acids long. After removal of 0 bases from V and 1 base from J, the junction contained 3 bases not matched to a gene. The germline gives CDR1 LGHNA, CDR2 YSYQKL. CDR3: CASSQDRWGNYAEQFF. The covered CDR3 bases are TGTGCCAGCAGCCAAGATCGCTGGGGGAACTATGCTGAGCAGTTC.

On this clone: Gene names are the mouse ones. Coverage ceases 1 residue before the CDR3 finishes, and the germline J gene fills in the end. V usage is TRBV17 and J usage is TRBJ1-3; 7 bases are shared with TRBD1. The CDR3 consists of 14 residues. CDR1 and CDR2 (germline): MNHDT, YYDKIL. Unmatched junction bases numbered 5, after V lost 5 bases and J lost 4 bases. The CDR3 bases that were read are TGTGCTAGCAGTGAGGGGGCGCGAGGAAATACGCTCTAT. The encoded protein is CASSEGARGNTLY. Given in full, the CDR3 is CASSEGARGNTLYF.

For this clone: Gene names and germline refer to mouse. The CDR3 is cut off 1 residue early in the read; its end comes from the germline J gene. This chain uses TRBV26 with TRBJ1-4; D is ambiguous. This CDR3 has 13 residues. The germline V and J ends were trimmed by 2 bases and 4 bases, with 5 bases remaining between them. The germline V gene has CDR1 KGHPV and CDR2 FQNQEV (reference sequence). The DNA read from the CDR3 is TGTGCCAGCAGTCTGAACTTCAACGAAAGATTATTT. It translates to CASSLNFNERLF. The CDR3 in its entirety is CASSLNFNERLFF.